This T cell receptor (beta chain) was found in a study of brain T cells in children with intractable seizures. Study-level findings and limits: HCMV serostatus was not known, and viral specificity came from CDR3 similarity only.

The sequenced cases were selected for having the highest brain T cell transcript signatures. Before surgery, patients took at least one anti-epileptic drug. Profiled with immunoSEQ multiplex PCR; TCRdb holds only in-frame clones, not every one. This sample has about 110,000 clones, with 94% found just once. Comment on this clone: The antigen is not known.

The CDR3 is 18 residues long. V lost 1 base and J lost 0, with 13 bases in between. CDR1 is KGHSH, CDR2 LQKENI, per germline. The chain has TRBV18 and TRBJ1-6, with D tentatively TRBD1 (6 bases). The source material was peripheral blood, sampled at surgery. The clonotype comes from a boy under two years old with hemimegalencephaly and intractable seizures. The CDR3 DNA follows: TGTGCCAGCTCACCACTACAGGGACCGAGCTCCTATAATTCACCCCTCCACTTT. Amino acid sequence: CASSPLQGPSSYNSPLHF. Looking up the rest from reference TRBV18 and TRBJ1-6 gives the full variable domain: NAGVMQNPRHLVRRRGQEARLRCSPMKGHSHVYWYRQLPEEGLKFMVYLQKENIIDESGMPKERFSAEFPKEGPSILRIQQVVRGDSAAYFCASSPLQGPSSYNSPLHFGNGTRLTVT.